This T cell receptor (beta chain) was retrieved from a study of T cell clonality in common variable immunodeficiency. General study findings and limits: TCRbeta clonality was increased in CVID versus healthy controls. Links between repertoire features and CVID complications were heterogeneity-limited. In common variable immunodeficiency, TCR beta chains reportedly carried fewer deletions and N-nucleotide insertions. Compared with controls, CVID subjects had fewer shared TCRbeta clones.

Germline V gene data show CDR1 as KGHSH and CDR2 as LQKENI. With V trimmed by 6 bases and J by 4 bases, 7 bases remained unmatched. The CDR3 sequence is 15 residues long. This clone was seen ten or more times. No antigen is known for it. The sequence runs out 3 residues before the end of the CDR3; the remainder is reconstructed from the germline J gene. Using immunoSEQ multiplex PCR, the repertoire was profiled, and TCRdb retains in-frame clones only, with some absent. This sample has more than 55,000 clones, each found more than once. The source material was peripheral blood mononuclear cells. This receptor was taken from a person aged 18 to 75 in good health. The chain has TRBV18 and TRBJ2-2, with 8 nucleotides matching TRBD2. Incomplete CDR3 DNA: TGTGCCAGCTCGGCGGGAGCGGGAGTCACCGGGGAG. Amino acids: CASSAGAGVTGE. From start to end, the CDR3 is CASSAGAGVTGELFF.